This TCR beta chain appears in the sequencing data of a study of post-analysis software for immune sequencing data. Study outcomes and limitations: Analysis by F measure revealed that same-batch samples clustered strongly together. Several TRBV segments (TRBV5-6, TRBV5-1 and TRBV20-1 among them) occurred more frequently in patients than in controls.

This CDR3 has 16 residues. After removal of 1 base from V and 6 bases from J, the junction contained 8 bases not matched to a gene. CDR1 is DFQATT and CDR2 is SNEGSKA in the germline V gene (reference sequence). This clonotype occurred a few times. Its antigen is undetermined. Incorporated into the TCR beta cDNA libraries were unique molecular identifiers, which served to reduce PCR and sequencing biases. The T cell input of about 0.9 to 10 million gave around 450,000 cDNA molecules. TCRdb reprocessed the PCR reads with MiXCR, giving one entry per CDR3 protein. The table shows about 540,000 distinct CDR3 sequences, with roughly 34% occurring only once.

This chain uses TRBV20-1 with TRBJ2-5; TRBD2 aligns across 13 bases. This receptor was identified in a girl between 2 and 17 years old with multiple sclerosis. Sequences were obtained from blood. This chain's CDR3 is CSARGETSGGAKTQYF. In DNA form, the CDR3 reads TGCAGTGCTAGAGGGGAAACTAGCGGGGGGGCAAAGACCCAGTACTTC.